This T cell receptor beta chain emerged from a study of T cell responses to AZD1222 COVID-19 vaccine. General study results and limits: Reports indicate that nearly half of spike-specific TCRs are directed at unmutated variant regions. After two AZD1222 doses, spike-specific TCR breadth and depth rose versus day 0. Donors were largely white British and mainly female; clonal diversity was possibly underestimated.

This clone was detected ten times or more. What it binds is not known. Trimming took 7 bases from V and 3 from J, leaving 10 bases between them. Germline lookup yields CDR1 WSHSY and CDR2 SAAADI. There are 13 residues in the CDR3. The protocol was immunoSEQ multiplex PCR, while the TCRdb copy is restricted to in-frame clones and leaves out a portion. The data show more than 110,000 clones, with 75% to 95% seen just once and roughly 3.1% held by the top ten. Sequenced material: peripheral blood, taken on day 0 of AZD1222 vaccination. This sequence originates from an adult in good health. The V gene is TRBV10-2, the J gene TRBJ1-5, with TRBD1 as a possible D gene (6 bases). The CDR3 loop reads CASTGQPNQPQHF. CDR3 nucleotide sequence: TGCGCCAGCACAGGACAGCCCAATCAGCCCCAGCATTTT.